This T cell receptor (beta chain) was documented in a study of vaccination effects on CD4 cells after COVID-19. Looking at the study overall: Participants each got two BNT162b2 or mRNA-1273 vaccine doses. Study results and caveats: At late timepoints after vaccination, vaccine- and infection-induced clones shrank markedly.

Concerning this clone: Antigen unknown.

Sequencing was performed with immunoSEQ multiplex PCR; in TCRdb, only in-frame clones are kept and a portion is missing. This sample has 55,000 or so clones, with approximately 70% found just once. CDR1 SGHRS and CDR2 YFSETQ come from the germline V gene. Trimming took off 2 bases at V and 6 bases at J, with 6 bases between the two ends. CDR3 length equals 13 residues. Antigen-specific CD4+ T cell clonotypes were called by their expansion after viral peptide-pool culture in ViraFEST. CD4+ T cell isolation took place after nine to eleven days of culture. Nucleocapsid antibody tests were negative, and the vaccine recipients had no prior SARS-CoV-2 infection. Every well housed about 1.8 million PBMC, which grew in culture alongside about 11 IU/ml IL-2 and about 10 ug/ml peptides. Half the medium was swapped for IL-2 medium on days 3 and 7.

Sequenced here: CD4+ T cells from PBMCs cultured with SARS-CoV-2 spike peptides, sampled before COVID-19 vaccination. The sequence derives from a human donor who received a COVID-19 vaccine. This chain connects TRBV5-1 to TRBJ1-6; D uncertain. CDR3 loop: CASSLDGNSPLHF. In DNA form, the CDR3 reads TGCGCCAGCAGCTTAGACGGTAATTCACCCCTCCACTTT.